This T cell receptor beta chain was sequenced in a study of blood T cell repertoires in COVID-19. Turning to the study itself: Samples taken during acute and convalescent COVID-19 were collected in the United States, Italy and Spain. PBMCs, B-cell-depleted T cells, or T cells provided the cDNA or gDNA that made up the material.

Authors' processing steps: The assay estimated nucleated cells by amplifying reference gene primers. The protocol was immunoSEQ multiplex PCR, while the TCRdb copy is restricted to in-frame clones and leaves out a portion. V and J calls and clone size are those listed in that table; D and trimming were worked out from the DNA. The sample lists over 200,000 clones; about 83% were seen once. Germline V gene lookup returns CDR1 LNHDA and CDR2 SQIVND (reference sequence). Trimming took 6 bases from V and 6 from J; bases not matched to a gene: 7. The CDR3 is made up of 14 amino acids. This clone appeared once.

The clonotype originates from a woman aged 50 to 60 with active or convalescent COVID-19. Sequencing was carried out using peripheral blood. V is TRBV19 and J is TRBJ1-4; TRBD1 matches 7 bases. The CDR3 is CASSPGDSDEKLFF. The CDR3 nucleotides read TGTGCCAGTAGCCCCGGGGACAGCGATGAAAAACTGTTTTTT.